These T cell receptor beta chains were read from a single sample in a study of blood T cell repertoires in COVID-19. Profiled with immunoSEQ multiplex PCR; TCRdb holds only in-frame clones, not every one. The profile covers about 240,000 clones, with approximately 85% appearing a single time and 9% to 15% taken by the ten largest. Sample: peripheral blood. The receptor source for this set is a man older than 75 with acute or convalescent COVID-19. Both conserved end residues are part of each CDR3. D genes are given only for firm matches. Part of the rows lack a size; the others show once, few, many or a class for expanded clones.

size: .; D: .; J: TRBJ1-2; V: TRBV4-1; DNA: TGCGCCAGCAGCCAAGAAGAGTATGGCTACACCTTC; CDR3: CASSQEEYGYTF
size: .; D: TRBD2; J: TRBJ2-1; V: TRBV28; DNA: TGTGCCAGCAGTTTCGGCGGGAGCTCCTACAATGAGCAGTTCTTC; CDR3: CASSFGGSSYNEQFF
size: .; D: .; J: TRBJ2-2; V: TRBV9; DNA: TGTGCCAGCAGCGGTGGTGGGAGACACGCCGGGGAGCTGTTTTTT; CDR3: CASSGGGRHAGELFF
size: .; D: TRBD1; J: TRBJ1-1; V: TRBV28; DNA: TGTGCCAGCAGAACAGGGTCAGGGGGCACTGAAGCTTTCTTT; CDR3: CASRTGSGGTEAFF
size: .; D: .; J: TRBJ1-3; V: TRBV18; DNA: TGTGCCAGCTCACCTCAAGGGGTCTCTGGAAACACCATATATTTT; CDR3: CASSPQGVSGNTIYF
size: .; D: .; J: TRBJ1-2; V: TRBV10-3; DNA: TGTGCCATCACCACCGGGACAGGCTACACCTTC; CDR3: CAITTGTGYTF
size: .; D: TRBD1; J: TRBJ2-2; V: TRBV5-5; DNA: TGTGCCAGCAGCTCCGGACAGGGGACCGGGGAGCTGTTTTTT; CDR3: CASSSGQGTGELFF
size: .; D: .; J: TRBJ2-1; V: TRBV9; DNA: TGTGCCAGCAGCGTAGGACTAGCCTACAATGAGCAGTTCTTC; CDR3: CASSVGLAYNEQFF
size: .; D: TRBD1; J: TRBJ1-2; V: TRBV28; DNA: TGTGCCAGCAGGACGGGACAGCCGTTGATCTATGGCTACACCTTC; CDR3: CASRTGQPLIYGYTF
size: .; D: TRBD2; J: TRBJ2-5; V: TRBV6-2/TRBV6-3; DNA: TGTGCCAGCAGTTCAGCAGCGGGGAGGTCCCAGTACTTC; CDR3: CASSSAAGRSQYF
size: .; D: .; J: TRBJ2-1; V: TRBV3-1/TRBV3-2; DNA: TGTGCCAGCAGCCAAGGTAGCTCCTACAATGAGCAGTTCTTC; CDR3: CASSQGSSYNEQFF
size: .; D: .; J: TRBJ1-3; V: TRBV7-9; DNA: TGTGCCAGCAGCCGAGGACAGGGAAACACCATATATTTT; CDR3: CASSRGQGNTIYF
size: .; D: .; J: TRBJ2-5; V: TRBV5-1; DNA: TGCGCCAGCAGCGGTCAGGGGGGCGTGGAGACCCAGTACTTC; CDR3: CASSGQGGVETQYF
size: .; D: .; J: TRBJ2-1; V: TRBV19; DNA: TGTGCCAGTAGTGGGTGGTCTCGGGGGAGCTCCTACAATGAGCAGTTCTTC; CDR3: CASSGWSRGSSYNEQFF
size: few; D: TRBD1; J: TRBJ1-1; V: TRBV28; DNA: TGTGCCAGCAGGGGGACAGCTCAATTTGAAGCTTTCTTT; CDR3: CASRGTAQFEAFF
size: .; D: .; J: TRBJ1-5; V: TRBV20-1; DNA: TGCAGTGCTAAAGGGGCCCAGCCCCAGCATTTT; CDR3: CSAKGAQPQHF
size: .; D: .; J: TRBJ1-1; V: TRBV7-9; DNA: TGTGCCAGCAGTCGACAGGAGAACACTGAAGCTTTCTTT; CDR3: CASSRQENTEAFF
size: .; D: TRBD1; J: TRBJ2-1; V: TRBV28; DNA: TGTGCCAGCAGATCGGACAGGTTAGGGTACAATGAGCAGTTCTTC; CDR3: CASRSDRLGYNEQFF
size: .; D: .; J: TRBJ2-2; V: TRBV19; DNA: TGTGCCAGTAGTATCTCGCCGGCGAACACCGGGGAGCTGTTTTTT; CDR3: CASSISPANTGELFF
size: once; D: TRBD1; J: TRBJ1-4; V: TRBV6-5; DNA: TGTGCCAGCAACCCGGGACAGGTTGAAAAACTGTTTTTT; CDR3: CASNPGQVEKLFF
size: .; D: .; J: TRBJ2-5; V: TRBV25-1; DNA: TGTGCCAGCAGCCTAAAAGAGACCCAGTACTTC; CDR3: CASSLKETQYF
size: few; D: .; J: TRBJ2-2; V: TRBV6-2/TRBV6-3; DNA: TGTGCCAGCAGCCTGGCGGGGACCCAAATCAGCGGGGAGCTGTTTTTT; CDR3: CASSLAGTQISGELFF
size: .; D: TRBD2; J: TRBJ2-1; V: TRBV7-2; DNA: TGTGCCAGCAGCTCTACTAGCGGGAGCTCCTACAATGAGCAGTTCTTC; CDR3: CASSSTSGSSYNEQFF
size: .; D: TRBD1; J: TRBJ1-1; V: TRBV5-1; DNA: TGCGCCAGCAGCCCCGGGACAGGGGATGCGGAAGCTTTCTTT; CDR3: CASSPGTGDAEAFF
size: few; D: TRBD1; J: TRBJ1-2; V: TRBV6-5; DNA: TGTGCCAGCAGTTCCACAGGGGGCGGTTCATATGGCTACACCTTC; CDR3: CASSSTGGGSYGYTF
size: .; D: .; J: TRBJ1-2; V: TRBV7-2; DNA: TGTGCCAGCAGCTTAGCGATAGAAACGGGGGGCTACACCTTC; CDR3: CASSLAIETGGYTF
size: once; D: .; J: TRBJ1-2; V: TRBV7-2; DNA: TGTGCCAGCTCTTCTTATAGGGAGTATGGCTACACCTTC; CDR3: CASSSYREYGYTF
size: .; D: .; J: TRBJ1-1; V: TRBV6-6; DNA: TGTGCCAGCAGTTCCCAGGGGCAGATAAACACTGAAGCTTTCTTT; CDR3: CASSSQGQINTEAFF